This TCR beta chain was captured by sequencing in a study of blood T cell repertoires in COVID-19. The overall study: Donors in the United States, Italy and Spain gave samples during acute or convalescent COVID-19. In each case, the material was cDNA or gDNA derived from T cells, B-cell-depleted T cells, or PBMCs.

Authors' analysis steps: Amplification with reference gene primers provided the estimates of nucleated cell counts. This table comes from immunoSEQ multiplex PCR, and its TCRdb copy is limited to in-frame clones, with some not included. The V and J calls and clone size come from that table; D and trimming were worked out from the DNA. The sample includes roughly 88,000 clones, approximately 79% seen only once; the top ten take around a sixth. V gave up 1 base and J gave up 4 bases; unmatched junction bases: 9. CDR3 size: 16 residues. Per the germline V gene, CDR1 is SGHAT and CDR2 is FQNNGV. J is TRBJ1-1 and V is TRBV11-2, with TRBD1 matching 7 bases. Sequencing used peripheral blood. The clonotype comes from an elderly woman with active or convalescent COVID-19. This CDR3 reads CASSLVFGQVGTEAFF. CDR3 in DNA: TGTGCCAGCAGCTTAGTCTTCGGACAGGTGGGCACTGAAGCTTTCTTT.